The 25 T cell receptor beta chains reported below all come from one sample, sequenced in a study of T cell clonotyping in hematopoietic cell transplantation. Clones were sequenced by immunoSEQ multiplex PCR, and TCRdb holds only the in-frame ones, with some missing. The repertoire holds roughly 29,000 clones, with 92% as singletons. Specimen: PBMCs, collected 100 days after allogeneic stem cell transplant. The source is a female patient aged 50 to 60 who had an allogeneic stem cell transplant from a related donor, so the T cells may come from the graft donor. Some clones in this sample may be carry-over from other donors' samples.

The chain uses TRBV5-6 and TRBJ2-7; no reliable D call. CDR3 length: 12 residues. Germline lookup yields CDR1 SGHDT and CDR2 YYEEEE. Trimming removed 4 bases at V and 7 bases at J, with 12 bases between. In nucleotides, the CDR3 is TGTGCCAGCAGCCGGGCCTACGGGGAGCAGTACTTC. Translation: CASSRAYGEQYF.

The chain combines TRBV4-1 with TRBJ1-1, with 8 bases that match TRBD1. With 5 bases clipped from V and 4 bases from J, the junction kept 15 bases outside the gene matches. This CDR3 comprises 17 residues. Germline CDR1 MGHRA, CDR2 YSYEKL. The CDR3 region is CASSWGTGGGGTTEAFF. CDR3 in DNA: TGCGCCAGCAGCTGGGGAACAGGGGGTGGAGGAACCACTGAAGCTTTCTTT.

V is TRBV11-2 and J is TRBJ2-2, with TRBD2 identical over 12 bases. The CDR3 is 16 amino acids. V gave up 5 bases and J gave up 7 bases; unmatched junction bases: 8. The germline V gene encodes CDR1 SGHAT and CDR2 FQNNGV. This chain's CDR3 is CASSPWTSGANGELFF. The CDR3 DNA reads TGTGCCAGCAGCCCTTGGACTAGCGGGGCTAACGGGGAGCTGTTTTTT.

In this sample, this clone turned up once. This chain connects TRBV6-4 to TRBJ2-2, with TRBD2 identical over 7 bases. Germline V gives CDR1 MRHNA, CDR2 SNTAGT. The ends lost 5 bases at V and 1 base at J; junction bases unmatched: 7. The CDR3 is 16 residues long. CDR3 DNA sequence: TGTGCCAGCAGTTGGGAGGGTAGTAAGAACACCGGGGAGCTGTTTTTT. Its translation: CASSWEGSKNTGELFF.

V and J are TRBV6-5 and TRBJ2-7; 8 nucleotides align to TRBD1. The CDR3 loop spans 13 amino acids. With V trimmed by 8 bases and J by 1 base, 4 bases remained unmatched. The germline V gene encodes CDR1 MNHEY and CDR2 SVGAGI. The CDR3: CASGRQGSYEQYF. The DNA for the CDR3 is TGTGCCAGCGGACGACAGGGGTCCTACGAGCAGTACTTC.

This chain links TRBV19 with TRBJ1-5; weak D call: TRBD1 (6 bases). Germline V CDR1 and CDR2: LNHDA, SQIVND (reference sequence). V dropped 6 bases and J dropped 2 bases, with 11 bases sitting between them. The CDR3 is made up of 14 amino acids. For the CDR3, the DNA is TGTGCCAGTAGGTTAAGGGGGGGCAATCAGCCCCAGCATTTT. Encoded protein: CASRLRGGNQPQHF. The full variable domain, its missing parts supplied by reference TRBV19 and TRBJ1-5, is DGGITQSPKYLFRKEGQNVTLSCEQNLNHDAMYWYRQDPGQGLRLIYYSQIVNDFQKGDIAEGYSVSREKKESFPLTVTSAQKNPTAFYLCASRLRGGNQPQHFGDGTRLSIL.

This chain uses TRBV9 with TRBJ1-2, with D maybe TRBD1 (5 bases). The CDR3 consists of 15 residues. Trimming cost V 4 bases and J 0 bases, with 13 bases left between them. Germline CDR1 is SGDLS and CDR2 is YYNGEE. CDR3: CASSPTGTANYGYTF. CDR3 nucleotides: TGTGCCAGCAGCCCGACCGGGACGGCTAACTATGGCTACACCTTC.

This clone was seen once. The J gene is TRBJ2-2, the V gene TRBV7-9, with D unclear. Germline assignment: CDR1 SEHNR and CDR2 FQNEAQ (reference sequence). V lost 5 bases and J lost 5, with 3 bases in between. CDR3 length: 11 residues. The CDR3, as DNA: TGTGCCAGCAGCAGGACCGGGGAGCTGTTTTTT. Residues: CASSRTGELFF.

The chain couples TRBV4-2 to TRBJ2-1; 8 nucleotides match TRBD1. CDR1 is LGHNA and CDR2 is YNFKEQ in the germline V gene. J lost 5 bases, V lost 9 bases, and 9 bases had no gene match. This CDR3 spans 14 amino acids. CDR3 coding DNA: TGTGCCAGTACCCCGGGACAGGCCCACAATGAGCAGTTCTTC. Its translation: CASTPGQAHNEQFF.

CDR3 DNA: TGTGCCAGCAGCTTAGGCTCAGGACAGCCCTCCTACGAGCAGTACTTC. Its protein product is CASSLGSGQPSYEQYF. The gene calls are TRBV7-6 and TRBJ2-7, with D tentatively TRBD1 (6 bases). CDR3 size: 16 residues. The V gene lost 1 base and the J gene lost 0 bases, with 13 bases spanning the gap. Germline loops: CDR1 SGHVS, CDR2 FNYEAQ.

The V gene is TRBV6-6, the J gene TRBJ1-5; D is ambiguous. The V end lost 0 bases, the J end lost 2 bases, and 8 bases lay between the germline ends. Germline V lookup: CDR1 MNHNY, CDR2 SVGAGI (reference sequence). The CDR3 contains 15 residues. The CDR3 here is CASSYSAGGNQPQHF. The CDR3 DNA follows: TGTGCCAGCAGTTACTCCGCCGGCGGCAATCAGCCCCAGCATTTT.

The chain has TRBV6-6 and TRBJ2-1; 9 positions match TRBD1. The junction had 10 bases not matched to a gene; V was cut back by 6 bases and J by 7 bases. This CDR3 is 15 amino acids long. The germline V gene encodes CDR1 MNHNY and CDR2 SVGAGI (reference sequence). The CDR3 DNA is TGTGCCAGCAGCCCTGGGGGACAGGGTAGGAATGAGCAGTTCTTC. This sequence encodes CASSPGGQGRNEQFF.

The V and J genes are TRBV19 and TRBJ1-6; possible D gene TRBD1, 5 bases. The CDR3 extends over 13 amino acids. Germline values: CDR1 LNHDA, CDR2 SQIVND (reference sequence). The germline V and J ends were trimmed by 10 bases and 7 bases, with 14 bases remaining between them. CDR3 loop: CATCPRGNSPLHF. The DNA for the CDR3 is TGTGCCACTTGTCCCCGGGGGAATTCACCCCTCCACTTT.

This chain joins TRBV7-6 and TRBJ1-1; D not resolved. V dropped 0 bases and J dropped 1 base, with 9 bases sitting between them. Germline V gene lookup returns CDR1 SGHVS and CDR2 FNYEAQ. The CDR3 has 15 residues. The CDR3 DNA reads TGTGCCAGCAGCTTAGCGTTGGCAGGGAACACTGAAGCTTTCTTT. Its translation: CASSLALAGNTEAFF. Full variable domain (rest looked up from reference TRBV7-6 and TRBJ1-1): GAGVSQSPRYKVTKRGQDVALRCDPISGHVSLYWYRQALGQGPEFLTYFNYEAQQDKSGLPNDRFSAERPEGSISTLTIQRTEQRDSAMYRCASSLALAGNTEAFFGQGTRLTVV.

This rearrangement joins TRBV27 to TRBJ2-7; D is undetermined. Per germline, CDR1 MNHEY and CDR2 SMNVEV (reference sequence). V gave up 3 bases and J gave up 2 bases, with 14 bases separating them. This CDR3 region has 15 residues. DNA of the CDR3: TGTGCCAGCAGTTTGGTATCCAACCCCCCCTACGAGCAGTACTTC. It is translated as CASSLVSNPPYEQYF.

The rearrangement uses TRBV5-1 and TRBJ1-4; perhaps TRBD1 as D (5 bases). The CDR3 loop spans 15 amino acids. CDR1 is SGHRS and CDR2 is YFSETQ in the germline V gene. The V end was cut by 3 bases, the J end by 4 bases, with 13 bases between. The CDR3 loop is CASSSQGSGNEKLFF. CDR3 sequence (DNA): TGCGCCAGCAGCTCGCAGGGCTCGGGTAATGAAAAACTGTTTTTT.

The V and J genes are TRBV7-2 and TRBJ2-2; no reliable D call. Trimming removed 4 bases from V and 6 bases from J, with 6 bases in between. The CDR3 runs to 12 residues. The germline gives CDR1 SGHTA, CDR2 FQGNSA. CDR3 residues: CASSYGPGELFF. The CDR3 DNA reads TGTGCCAGCAGCTACGGGCCCGGGGAGCTGTTTTTT. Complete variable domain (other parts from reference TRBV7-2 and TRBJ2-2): GAGVSQSPSNKVTEKGKDVELRCDPISGHTALYWYRQSLGQGLEFLIYFQGNSAPDKSGLPSDRFSAERTGGSVSTLTIQRTQQEDSAVYLCASSYGPGELFFGEGSRLTVL.

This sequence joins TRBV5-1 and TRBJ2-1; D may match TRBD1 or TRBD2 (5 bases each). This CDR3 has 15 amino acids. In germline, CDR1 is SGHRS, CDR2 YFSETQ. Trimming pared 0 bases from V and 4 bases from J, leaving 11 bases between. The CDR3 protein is CASSLGGGMYNEQFF. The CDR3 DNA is TGCGCCAGCAGCTTGGGTGGGGGAATGTACAATGAGCAGTTCTTC.

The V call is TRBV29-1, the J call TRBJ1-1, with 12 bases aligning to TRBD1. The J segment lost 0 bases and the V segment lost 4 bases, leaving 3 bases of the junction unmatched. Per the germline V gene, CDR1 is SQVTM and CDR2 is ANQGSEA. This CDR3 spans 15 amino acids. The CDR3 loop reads CSVGGDRGLNTEAFF. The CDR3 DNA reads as TGCAGCGTTGGAGGGGACAGGGGGCTGAACACTGAAGCTTTCTTT.

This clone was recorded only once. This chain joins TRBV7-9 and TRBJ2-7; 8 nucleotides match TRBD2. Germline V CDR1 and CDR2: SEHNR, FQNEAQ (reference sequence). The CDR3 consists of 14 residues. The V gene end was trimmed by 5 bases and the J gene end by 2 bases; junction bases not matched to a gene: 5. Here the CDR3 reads CASSDGTRPYEQYF. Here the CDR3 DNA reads TGTGCCAGCAGCGATGGGACTAGACCCTACGAGCAGTACTTC.

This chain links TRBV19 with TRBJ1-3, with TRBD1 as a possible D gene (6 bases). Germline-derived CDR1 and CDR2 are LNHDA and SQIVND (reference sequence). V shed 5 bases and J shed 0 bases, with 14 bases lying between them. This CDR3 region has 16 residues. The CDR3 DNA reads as TGTGCCAGTAGTGCCTCGAGGGGGTCCTCTGGAAACACCATATATTTT. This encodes CASSASRGSSGNTIYF.

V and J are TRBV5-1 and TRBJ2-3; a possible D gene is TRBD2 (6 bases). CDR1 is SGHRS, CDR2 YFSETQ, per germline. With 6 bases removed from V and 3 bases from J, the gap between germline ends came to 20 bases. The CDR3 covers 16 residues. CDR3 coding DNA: TGCGCCAGCACCCCTGGCGGGGTGGAGAGGACAGATACGCAGTATTTT. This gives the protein CASTPGGVERTDTQYF.

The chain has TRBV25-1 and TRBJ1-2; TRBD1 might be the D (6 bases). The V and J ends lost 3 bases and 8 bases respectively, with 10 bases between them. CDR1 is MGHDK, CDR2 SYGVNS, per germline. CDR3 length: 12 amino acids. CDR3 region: CASSETGAGYTF. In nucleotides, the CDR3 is TGTGCCAGCAGTGAGACAGGAGCAGGCTACACCTTC.

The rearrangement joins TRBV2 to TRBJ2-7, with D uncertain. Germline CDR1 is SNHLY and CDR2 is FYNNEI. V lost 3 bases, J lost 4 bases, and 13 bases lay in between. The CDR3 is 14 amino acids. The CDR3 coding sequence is TGTGCCAGCAGTGATCCAAGGGTCGGATACGAGCAGTACTTC. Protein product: CASSDPRVGYEQYF.

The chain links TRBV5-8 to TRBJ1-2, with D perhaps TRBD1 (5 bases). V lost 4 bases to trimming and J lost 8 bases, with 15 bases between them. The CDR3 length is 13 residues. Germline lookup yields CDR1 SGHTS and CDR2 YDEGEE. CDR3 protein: CASSVTGYYGYTF. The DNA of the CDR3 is TGTGCCAGCAGCGTTACAGGATATTACGGCTACACCTTC.